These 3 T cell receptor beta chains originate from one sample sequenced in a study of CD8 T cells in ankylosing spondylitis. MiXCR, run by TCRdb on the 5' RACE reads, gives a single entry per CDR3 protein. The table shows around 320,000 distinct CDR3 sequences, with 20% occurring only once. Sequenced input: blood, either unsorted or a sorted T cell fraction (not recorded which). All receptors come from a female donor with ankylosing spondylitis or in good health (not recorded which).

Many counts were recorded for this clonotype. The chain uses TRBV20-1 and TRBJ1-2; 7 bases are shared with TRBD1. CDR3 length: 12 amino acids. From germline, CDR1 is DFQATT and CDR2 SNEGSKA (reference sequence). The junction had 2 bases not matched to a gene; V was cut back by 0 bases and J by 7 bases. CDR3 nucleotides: TGCAGTGCTAGAGATCAGGGGGGTGGCTACACCTTC. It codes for CSARDQGGGYTF.

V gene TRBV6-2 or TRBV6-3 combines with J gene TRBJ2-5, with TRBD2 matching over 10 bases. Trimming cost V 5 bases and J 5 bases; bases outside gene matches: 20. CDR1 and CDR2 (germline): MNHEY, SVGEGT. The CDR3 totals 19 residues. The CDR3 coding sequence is TGTGCCAGCAGTACCCCCGTTGTGCGTTCTAGCGGGAGTGGGGAGACCCAGTACTTC. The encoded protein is CASSTPVVRSSGSGETQYF.

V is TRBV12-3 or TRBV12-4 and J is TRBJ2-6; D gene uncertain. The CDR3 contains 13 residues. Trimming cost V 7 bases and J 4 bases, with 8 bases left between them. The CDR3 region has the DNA TGTGCCAGCACCCTCCCCGGGGCCAACGTCCTGACTTTC. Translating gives CASTLPGANVLTF.